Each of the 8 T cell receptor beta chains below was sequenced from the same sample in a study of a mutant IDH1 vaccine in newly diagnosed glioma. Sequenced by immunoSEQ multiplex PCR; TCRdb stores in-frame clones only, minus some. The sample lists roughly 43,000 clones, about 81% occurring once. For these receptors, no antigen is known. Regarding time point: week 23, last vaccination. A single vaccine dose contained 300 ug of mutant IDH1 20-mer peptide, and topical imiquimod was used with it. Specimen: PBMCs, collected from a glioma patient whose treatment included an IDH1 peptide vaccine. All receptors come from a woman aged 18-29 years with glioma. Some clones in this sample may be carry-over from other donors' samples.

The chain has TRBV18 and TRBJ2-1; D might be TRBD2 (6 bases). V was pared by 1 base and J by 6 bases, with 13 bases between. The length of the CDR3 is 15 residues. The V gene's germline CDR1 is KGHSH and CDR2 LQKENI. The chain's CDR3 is CASSPLSGAGNEQFF. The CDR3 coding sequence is TGTGCCAGCTCACCACTGTCGGGAGCGGGCAATGAGCAGTTCTTC.

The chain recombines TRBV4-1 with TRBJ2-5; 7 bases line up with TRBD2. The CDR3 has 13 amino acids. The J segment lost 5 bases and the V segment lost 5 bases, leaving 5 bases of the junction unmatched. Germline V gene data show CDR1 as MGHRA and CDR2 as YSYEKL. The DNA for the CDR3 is TGCGCCAGCAGCAAACTAGCGCTGGAGACCCAGTACTTC. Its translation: CASSKLALETQYF.

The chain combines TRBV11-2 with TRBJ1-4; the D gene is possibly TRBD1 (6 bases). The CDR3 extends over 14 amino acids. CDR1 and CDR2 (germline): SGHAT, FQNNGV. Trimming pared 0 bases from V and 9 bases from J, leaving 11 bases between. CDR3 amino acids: CASSLDTDSQKLFF. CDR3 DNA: TGTGCCAGCAGCTTAGACACGGACAGCCAAAAACTGTTTTTT. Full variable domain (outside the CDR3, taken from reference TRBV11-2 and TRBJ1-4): EAGVAQSPRYKIIEKRQSVAFWCNPISGHATLYWYQQILGQGPKLLIQFQNNGVVDDSQLPKDRFSAERLKGVDSTLKIQPAKLEDSAVYLCASSLDTDSQKLFFGSGTQLSVL.

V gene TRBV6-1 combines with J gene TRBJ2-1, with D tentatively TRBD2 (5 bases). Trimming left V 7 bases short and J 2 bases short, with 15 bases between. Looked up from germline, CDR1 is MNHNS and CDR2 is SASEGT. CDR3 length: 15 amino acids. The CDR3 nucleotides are TGTGCCAGCACTAGGCAACGGGGTGCCTACAATGAGCAGTTCTTC. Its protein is CASTRQRGAYNEQFF.

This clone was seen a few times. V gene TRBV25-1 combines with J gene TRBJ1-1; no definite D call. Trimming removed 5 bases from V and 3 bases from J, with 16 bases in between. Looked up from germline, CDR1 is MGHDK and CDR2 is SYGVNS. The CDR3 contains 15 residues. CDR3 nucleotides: TGTGCCAGCAGTAGCTTAAATACGCCAGACACTGAAGCTTTCTTT. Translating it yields CASSSLNTPDTEAFF.

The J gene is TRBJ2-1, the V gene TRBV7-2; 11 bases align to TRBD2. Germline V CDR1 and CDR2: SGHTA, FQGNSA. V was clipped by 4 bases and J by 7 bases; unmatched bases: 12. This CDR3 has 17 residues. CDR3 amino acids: CASSSFMGLAAGNEQFF. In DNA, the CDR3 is TGTGCCAGCAGCTCGTTCATGGGACTAGCGGCGGGGAATGAGCAGTTCTTC. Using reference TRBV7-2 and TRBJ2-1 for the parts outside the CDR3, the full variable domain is GAGVSQSPSNKVTEKGKDVELRCDPISGHTALYWYRQSLGQGLEFLIYFQGNSAPDKSGLPSDRFSAERTGGSVSTLTIQRTQQEDSAVYLCASSSFMGLAAGNEQFFGPGTRLTVL.

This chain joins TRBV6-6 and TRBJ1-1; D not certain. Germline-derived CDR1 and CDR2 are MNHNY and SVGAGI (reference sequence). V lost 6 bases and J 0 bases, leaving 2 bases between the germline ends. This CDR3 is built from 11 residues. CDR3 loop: CASRVNTEAFF. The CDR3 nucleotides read TGTGCCAGCAGGGTGAACACTGAAGCTTTCTTT.

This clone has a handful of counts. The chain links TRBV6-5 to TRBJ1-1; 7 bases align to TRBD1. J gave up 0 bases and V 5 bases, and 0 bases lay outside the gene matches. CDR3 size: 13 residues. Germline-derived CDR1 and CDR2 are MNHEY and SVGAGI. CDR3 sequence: CASSQGVNTEAFF. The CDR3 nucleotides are TGTGCCAGCAGTCAGGGGGTGAACACTGAAGCTTTCTTT.